Listed below are T cell receptor beta chains from one sample, sequenced in a study of T-cell memory formation after mild COVID-19. Via MiXCR, TCRdb re-called the 5' RACE reads, giving one row per CDR3 protein. The sample includes around 90,000 distinct CDR3 sequences, roughly an eighth seen only once; the top ten take about 27%. Input material: PBMCs or a T cell subset sorted from them (not recorded which). The receptor set was obtained from an adult woman who had mild COVID-19 (a few samples of this study predate the infection). Cell type and time point are not known. Each CDR3 is given with its conserved first and last residue. The order of the fields is V gene, clone size, D gene, J gene, CDR3 protein, CDR3 DNA. D genes are given only for firm matches. Expanded clones are given a class, and other clones once, few, many or no size at all.

>TRBV14|few|NA|TRBJ1-1
CASSPPGSEAFF
TGTGCCAGCAGCCCCCCAGGTTCTGAAGCTTTCTTT
>TRBV9|NA|TRBD1|TRBJ2-2
CASSTPGQGNTGELFF
TGTGCCAGCAGCACACCGGGACAGGGAAACACCGGGGAGCTGTTTTTT
>TRBV11-2|NA|TRBD1|TRBJ2-5
CASSSLEPGQGTTQYF
TGTGCCAGCAGCTCATTAGAACCGGGACAGGGCACGACCCAGTACTTC
>TRBV6-5|few|TRBD1|TRBJ1-2
CASSYGQAPSSNYGYTF
TGTGCCAGCAGTTACGGACAGGCGCCCAGTTCTAACTATGGCTACACCTTC
>TRBV5-6|NA|TRBD1|TRBJ2-5
CASSFGTVQETQYF
TGTGCCAGCAGCTTCGGGACAGTTCAAGAGACCCAGTACTTC
>TRBV27|many|TRBD2|TRBJ2-3
CASSSGRFTDTQYF
TGTGCCAGCAGTAGCGGGAGATTTACAGATACGCAGTATTTT
>TRBV7-8|many|TRBD1|TRBJ2-3
CASSLDRDRGFYSTDTQYF
TGTGCCAGCAGCTTAGACCGGGACAGGGGTTTCTACAGCACAGATACGCAGTATTTT
>TRBV6-6|few|TRBD2|TRBJ2-2
CASSLAGYTGELFF
TGTGCCAGCAGCCTAGCGGGGTACACCGGGGAGCTGTTTTTT
>TRBV27|many|NA|TRBJ2-7
CASSLSQGAIYEQYF
TGTGCCAGCAGTTTATCTCAGGGTGCCATCTACGAGCAGTACTTC
>TRBV7-9|NA|TRBD2|TRBJ2-3
CASSLENGRLEDTQYF
TGTGCCAGCAGCTTAGAGAACGGGAGGTTGGAAGATACGCAGTATTTT
>TRBV2|few|TRBD2|TRBJ2-5
CASIEHRGSTSGAETQYF
TGTGCCAGCATCGAGCATAGGGGGTCGACTAGCGGGGCGGAGACCCAGTACTTC
>TRBV3-1|NA|TRBD2|TRBJ2-7
CASSHQPSSGGAAEQYF
TGTGCCAGCAGCCACCAGCCCTCTAGCGGGGGGGCAGCTGAGCAGTACTTC
>TRBV7-2|NA|NA|TRBJ2-5
CASSLNSLETQYF
TGTGCCAGCAGCTTAAACAGCCTGGAGACCCAGTACTTC
>TRBV7-8|few|TRBD1|TRBJ1-1
CASSPPRGRNTEAFF
TGTGCCAGCAGCCCCCCCAGGGGGCGGAACACTGAAGCTTTCTTT
>TRBV25-1|few|NA|TRBJ1-1
CASSEFGHRRGEAFF
TGTGCCAGCAGTGAATTTGGACACCGACGCGGTGAAGCTTTCTTT
>TRBV7-2|NA|NA|TRBJ2-5
CASLGPPQETQYF
TGTGCCAGCCTAGGGCCCCCCCAAGAGACCCAGTACTTC
>TRBV27|once|TRBD2|TRBJ2-7
CASSAGGAYEQYF
TGTGCCAGCTCCGCGGGAGGGGCATACGAGCAGTACTTC
>TRBV6-1|NA|NA|TRBJ2-7
CASSEDRTFYEQYF
TGTGCCAGCAGTGAAGACAGGACTTTCTACGAGCAGTACTTC
>TRBV12-3/TRBV12-4|few|NA|TRBJ1-1
CASSPIEVYKPNTEAFF
TGTGCCAGCAGTCCGATCGAGGTCTACAAGCCGAACACTGAAGCTTTCTTT
>TRBV24-1|few|NA|TRBJ2-5
CATSGLTSFGAQYF
TGTGCCACCAGTGGCCTCACTAGTTTTGGTGCCCAGTACTTC
>TRBV29-1|NA|TRBD2|TRBJ2-7
CSVRLAGDSHEQYF
TGCAGCGTTCGACTAGCGGGAGATAGCCACGAGCAGTACTTC
>TRBV27|NA|NA|TRBJ2-3
CASSPTGPFDTQYF
TGTGCCAGCAGTCCCACGGGACCTTTCGATACGCAGTATTTT
>TRBV27|few|TRBD1|TRBJ1-1
CASTLQGGTEAFF
TGTGCCAGCACGTTACAGGGGGGCACTGAAGCTTTCTTT
>TRBV12-3/TRBV12-4|NA|NA|TRBJ1-6
CASSPNGASPLHF
TGTGCCAGCAGCCCTAACGGGGCTTCACCCCTCCACTTT
>TRBV9|few|NA|TRBJ2-2
CASSVSTASTGELFF
TGTGCCAGCAGCGTATCAACAGCGAGCACCGGGGAGCTGTTTTTT
>TRBV4-1|NA|NA|TRBJ1-1
CASSQLTQGVNTEAFF
TGCGCCAGCAGCCAGCTTACACAGGGCGTGAACACTGAAGCTTTCTTT
>TRBV7-9|few|TRBD1|TRBJ1-1
CASSLARTGRGTEAFF
TGTGCCAGCAGCTTAGCTCGGACAGGGAGAGGCACTGAAGCTTTCTTT
>TRBV7-2|few|NA|TRBJ2-5
CASSPLEGETQYF
TGTGCCAGCAGCCCCCTCGAGGGGGAGACCCAGTACTTC
>TRBV24-1|few|TRBD2|TRBJ2-5
CATSGYNWGTSGKETQYF
TGTGCCACCAGTGGGTACAACTGGGGGACTAGCGGTAAAGAGACCCAGTACTTC
>TRBV11-2|few|NA|TRBJ2-3
CASSSTTSTDTQYF
TGTGCCAGCAGCTCGACGACTAGCACAGATACGCAGTATTTT
>TRBV19|few|TRBD2|TRBJ2-1
CAPVWVPYSLAGDIYNEQFF
TGTGCCCCAGTATGGGTCCCCTACTCTCTAGCGGGAGATATCTACAATGAGCAGTTCTTC
>TRBV2|few|TRBD1|TRBJ1-1
CASSEHRWTGEEAFF
TGTGCCAGCAGTGAACATAGGTGGACAGGGGAAGAAGCTTTCTTT
>TRBV7-9|NA|NA|TRBJ2-7
CASSFLTGTSYEQYF
TGTGCCAGCAGCTTCCTCACAGGGACAAGCTACGAGCAGTACTTC
>TRBV7-9|NA|TRBD1|TRBJ2-7
CASSSGTGIFYEQYF
TGTGCCAGCAGCTCCGGGACAGGGATTTTCTACGAGCAGTACTTC
>TRBV2|NA|NA|TRBJ2-7
CASIVGTEQYF
TGTGCCAGCATTGTGGGTACCGAGCAGTACTTC
>TRBV20-1|NA|NA|TRBJ1-1
CSATWAGSTEAFF
TGCAGTGCTACTTGGGCAGGGTCCACTGAAGCTTTCTTT
>TRBV12-5|few|NA|TRBJ2-7
CASGWGTYEQYF
TGTGCTAGTGGTTGGGGGACATACGAGCAGTACTTC
>TRBV12-3/TRBV12-4|NA|TRBD1|TRBJ2-3
CASSPRDSLTDTQYF
TGTGCCAGCAGTCCGAGGGACAGTTTAACAGATACGCAGTATTTT
>TRBV7-9|NA|NA|TRBJ2-3
CAGQTRGITDTQYF
TGTGCCGGCCAAACTAGGGGTATCACAGATACGCAGTATTTT
>TRBV21-1|few|NA|TRBJ2-7
CASSKSGGGTYEQYF
TGTGCCAGCAGCAAAAGTGGTGGAGGGACTTACGAGCAGTACTTC
>TRBV4-1|few|TRBD1|TRBJ1-2
CASSQAGTGAYGYTF
TGCGCCAGCAGCCAGGCCGGGACAGGGGCATACGGCTACACCTTC
>TRBV7-2|few|TRBD1|TRBJ2-7
CASSYPGQVYEQYF
TGTGCCAGCAGCTACCCGGGACAGGTCTACGAGCAGTACTTC
>TRBV5-6|few|NA|TRBJ2-7
CASSQTYEQYF
TGTGCCAGCAGCCAAACCTACGAGCAGTACTTC
>TRBV7-6|NA|NA|TRBJ1-4
CASSLDVTPAANEKLFF
TGTGCCAGCAGCCTTGACGTGACACCGGCCGCTAATGAAAAACTGTTTTTT
>TRBV12-3/TRBV12-4|NA|TRBD1|TRBJ1-1
CASSATGWGTEAFF
TGTGCCAGCAGCGCGACAGGGTGGGGCACTGAAGCTTTCTTT
>TRBV6-2/TRBV6-3|NA|TRBD1|TRBJ2-7
CASRQTGMTYEQYF
TGTGCCAGCAGACAGACAGGGATGACCTACGAGCAGTACTTC
>TRBV6-4|NA|NA|TRBJ1-2
CASSDRANYGYTF
TGTGCCAGCAGTGACAGGGCTAACTATGGCTACACCTTC